The 8 T cell receptor beta chains given below trace back to one sample, sequenced in a study of patients and donors after allogeneic stem cell transplantation. TCRdb itself ran the RT-PCR reads through MiXCR, one entry per CDR3 protein. The sample lists 800,000 to 1,000,000 distinct CDR3 sequences, approximately 19% occurring once. Sequencing input: blood, either unsorted or a sorted T cell fraction (not recorded which). The receptors stem from a human donor who was either an allogeneic HSCT recipient or a stem cell or donor lymphocyte infusion donor (not recorded which). It is not recorded whose cells these are; they may come from a transplant donor.

This clonotype was counted a few times. The chain uses TRBV7-3 and TRBJ2-1; possible D gene TRBD2, 6 bases. Germline V gene sequence: CDR1 SGHTA, CDR2 FQGTGA. V was shortened by 1 base and J by 1 base, with 11 bases between the two germline ends. The CDR3 is 16 residues long. The CDR3 spells CASSLIGGESYNEQFF. The CDR3 bases are TGTGCCAGCAGCTTAATCGGGGGAGAGTCCTACAATGAGCAGTTCTTC.

This clonotype turned up a few times. The rearrangement joins TRBV10-3 to TRBJ1-3; TRBD1 might be the D (5 bases). This CDR3 is 15 amino acids long. Trimming took off 7 bases at V and 0 bases at J, with 13 bases between the two ends. Germline V lookup: CDR1 ENHRY, CDR2 SYGVKD. The CDR3 protein is CAITTTGPSGNTIYF. DNA for the CDR3: TGTGCCATCACCACAACAGGTCCCTCTGGAAACACCATATATTTT.

In its sample, this clonotype was seen a few times. The chain employs TRBV29-1 and TRBJ2-7, with D possibly being TRBD2 (6 bases). The V end lost 7 bases, the J end lost 1 base, and 17 bases lay between the germline ends. Per germline, CDR1 SQVTM and CDR2 ANQGSEA. This CDR3 is built from 14 residues. CDR3 sequence: CSAGGGGRSYEQYF. CDR3 DNA sequence: TGCAGCGCCGGGGGTGGGGGAAGGTCCTACGAGCAGTACTTC.

The table lists this clonotype with a few counts. The chain is built from TRBV12-3 or TRBV12-4 and TRBJ1-2; D gene uncertain. The V and J ends lost 6 bases and 4 bases respectively, with 12 bases between them. The CDR3 is made up of 13 amino acids. In DNA form, the CDR3 reads TGTGCCAGCAGCCCGCGTGCGGCCTATGGCTACACCTTC. Translating gives CASSPRAAYGYTF.

The chain combines TRBV14 with TRBJ2-2; 10 nucleotides agree with TRBD2. Germline V gene lookup returns CDR1 SGHDN and CDR2 FVKESK. The V gene end was trimmed by 2 bases and the J gene end by 0 bases; junction bases not matched to a gene: 6. This CDR3 spans 18 amino acids. The CDR3 reads CASSQLAGVFANTGELFF. CDR3 nucleotides: TGTGCCAGCAGCCAACTAGCGGGAGTCTTTGCGAACACCGGGGAGCTGTTTTTT.

The chain is built from TRBV9 and TRBJ2-2; no reliable D call. The CDR3 has 16 amino acids. Germline CDR1 reads SGDLS; CDR2 reads YYNGEE. V lost 0 bases, J lost 0 bases, and 9 bases lay in between. CDR3 nucleotide sequence: TGTGCCAGCAGCGTAGGATGGAGCACGAACACCGGGGAGCTGTTTTTT. It codes for CASSVGWSTNTGELFF.

J is TRBJ1-2 and V is TRBV29-1; D is uncertain. Germline lookup yields CDR1 SQVTM and CDR2 ANQGSEA. Trimming removed 0 bases from V and 7 bases from J, with 9 bases in between. This CDR3 region has 12 residues. The CDR3 protein is CSVEERVAGYTF. The CDR3, as DNA: TGCAGCGTTGAAGAGAGGGTGGCTGGCTACACCTTC.

The rearrangement links TRBV3-1 to TRBJ2-3; 11 nucleotides match TRBD2. The CDR3 extends over 19 amino acids. Germline CDR1 LGHDT, CDR2 YNNKEL (reference sequence). With V trimmed by 0 bases and J by 1 base, 9 bases remained unmatched. The CDR3 reads CASSQDAFLAGGGTDTQYF. Here the CDR3 DNA reads TGTGCCAGCAGCCAAGATGCCTTTCTAGCGGGAGGCGGCACAGATACGCAGTATTTT.